Listed below are T cell receptor beta chains from one sample, sequenced in a study of CD4 and CD8 cells across lung adenocarcinoma regions. TCRdb ran MiXCR on the PCR reads and lists one entry per CDR3 protein. The table lists over 5,500 distinct CDR3 sequences, under 55% of them singletons. Sample: CD8+ T cells from the center of a lung tumor. The origin of the receptors is a female donor with lung adenocarcinoma. The CD4 and CD8 labels of this study may be unreliable. The CDR3 runs from the conserved cysteine through the conserved F or W. Fields, in order: D gene, CDR3 length, clone size, J gene, V gene, CDR3 protein, CDR3 DNA. The D gene is left open where the match is weak. Size tells how often a clone was seen (once, few, many) or the class of an expanded clone, and some rows leave it out.

d_gene: NA; len: 16; abundance: NA; j_gene: TRBJ2-5; v_gene: TRBV12-3/TRBV12-4; CDR3aa: CASRPGLWAGGKTQTF; CDR3nt: TGTGCCAGCAGACCCGGGCTGTGGGCTGGAGGCAAGACCCAGACTTTC
d_gene: NA; len: 14; abundance: medium-sized; j_gene: TRBJ2-3; v_gene: TRBV7-2; CDR3aa: CASTYVGSTDTQYF; CDR3nt: TGTGCCAGCACCTATGTGGGTAGCACAGATACGCAGTATTTT
d_gene: TRBD2; len: 16; abundance: medium-sized; j_gene: TRBJ2-7; v_gene: TRBV7-2; CDR3aa: CASSLARASGSYEQYF; CDR3nt: TGTGCCAGCAGCTTAGCTCGGGCTAGCGGGAGTTACGAGCAGTACTTC
d_gene: TRBD1; len: 13; abundance: large; j_gene: TRBJ2-7; v_gene: TRBV6-1; CDR3aa: CASRTGTGGEQYF; CDR3nt: TGTGCCAGCAGGACCGGGACAGGGGGCGAGCAGTACTTC
d_gene: NA; len: 14; abundance: NA; j_gene: TRBJ2-7; v_gene: TRBV12-3/TRBV12-4; CDR3aa: CGSTGLGAKDTQYF; CDR3nt: TGTGGCAGCACGGGGCTGGGAGCCAAAGACACGCAGTACTTC
d_gene: NA; len: 14; abundance: NA; j_gene: TRBJ1-1; v_gene: TRBV3-1; CDR3aa: CASRPGHLNTEAFF; CDR3nt: TGTGCCAGCAGACCGGGACACTTGAACACTGAAGCTTTCTTT
d_gene: NA; len: 13; abundance: NA; j_gene: TRBJ1-1; v_gene: TRBV7-3; CDR3aa: CASSLLANTEAFF; CDR3nt: TGTGCCAGCAGCTTACTGGCGAACACTGAAGCTTTCTTT
d_gene: TRBD2; len: 15; abundance: NA; j_gene: TRBJ2-7; v_gene: TRBV12-5; CDR3aa: CASDQLAALPYEQYF; CDR3nt: TGTGCTAGTGACCAACTAGCGGCACTTCCCTACGAGCAGTACTTC
d_gene: TRBD1; len: 15; abundance: few; j_gene: TRBJ1-6; v_gene: TRBV7-2; CDR3aa: CASSLPGQGNSPLHF; CDR3nt: TGTGCCAGCAGCTTACCGGGACAGGGTAATTCACCCCTCCACTTT
d_gene: NA; len: 13; abundance: medium-sized; j_gene: TRBJ2-3; v_gene: TRBV6-5; CDR3aa: CASSYSHLDTQYF; CDR3nt: TGTGCCAGCAGTTACTCCCACTTGGATACGCAGTATTTT
d_gene: NA; len: 12; abundance: NA; j_gene: TRBJ2-1; v_gene: TRBV6-5; CDR3aa: CASSNPANEQFF; CDR3nt: TGTGCCAGCAGTAACCCAGCGAATGAGCAGTTCTTC
d_gene: NA; len: 13; abundance: NA; j_gene: TRBJ1-4; v_gene: TRBV7-9; CDR3aa: CASSPQGTEKLFF; CDR3nt: TGTGCCAGCAGCCCACAGGGAACCGAAAAACTGTTTTTT
d_gene: NA; len: 15; abundance: NA; j_gene: TRBJ2-5; v_gene: TRBV10-3; CDR3aa: CATGAGGRDQETQYF; CDR3nt: TGTGCCACGGGCGCCGGGGGCCGTGACCAAGAGACCCAGTACTTC
d_gene: TRBD2; len: 16; abundance: once; j_gene: TRBJ2-1; v_gene: TRBV12-5; CDR3aa: CASAPYGTSHRDEQFF; CDR3nt: TGTGCTAGTGCCCCCTACGGGACTAGCCACCGGGATGAGCAGTTCTTC
d_gene: NA; len: 14; abundance: medium-sized; j_gene: TRBJ2-7; v_gene: TRBV27; CDR3aa: CASRIFMGPYEQYF; CDR3nt: TGTGCCAGCAGAATATTCATGGGGCCCTACGAGCAGTACTTC
d_gene: TRBD2; len: 15; abundance: few; j_gene: TRBJ2-5; v_gene: TRBV6-1; CDR3aa: CASSEIAGSTETQYF; CDR3nt: TGTGCCAGCAGTGAAATAGCGGGTAGCACAGAGACCCAGTACTTC